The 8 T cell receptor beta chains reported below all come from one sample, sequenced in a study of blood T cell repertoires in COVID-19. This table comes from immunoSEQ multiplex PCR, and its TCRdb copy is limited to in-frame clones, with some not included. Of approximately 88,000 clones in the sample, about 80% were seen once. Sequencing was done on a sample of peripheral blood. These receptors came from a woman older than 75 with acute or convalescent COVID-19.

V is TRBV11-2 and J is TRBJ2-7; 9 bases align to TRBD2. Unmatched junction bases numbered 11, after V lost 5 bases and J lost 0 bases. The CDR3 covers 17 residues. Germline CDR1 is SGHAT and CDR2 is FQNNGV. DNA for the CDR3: TGTGCCAGCAGCCCCCTTGGGCTAGCGGGGATCTCCTACGAGCAGTACTTC. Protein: CASSPLGLAGISYEQYF.

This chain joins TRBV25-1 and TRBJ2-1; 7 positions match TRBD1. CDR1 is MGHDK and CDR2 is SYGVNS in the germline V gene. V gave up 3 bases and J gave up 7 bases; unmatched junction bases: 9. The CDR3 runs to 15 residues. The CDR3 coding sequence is TGTGCCAGCAGTGATACCCGGACAGGCGGGAATGAGCAGTTCTTC. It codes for CASSDTRTGGNEQFF.

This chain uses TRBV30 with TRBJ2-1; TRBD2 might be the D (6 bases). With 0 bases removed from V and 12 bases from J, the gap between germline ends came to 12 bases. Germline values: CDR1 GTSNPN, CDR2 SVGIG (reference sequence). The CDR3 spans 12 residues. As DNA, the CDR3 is TGTGCCTGGAGTGTACTAAGGAGGGTGCAGTTCTTC. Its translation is CAWSVLRRVQFF.

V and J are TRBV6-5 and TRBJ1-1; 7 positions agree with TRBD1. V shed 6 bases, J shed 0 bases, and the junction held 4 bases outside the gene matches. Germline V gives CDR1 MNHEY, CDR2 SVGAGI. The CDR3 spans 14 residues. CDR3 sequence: CASRDRSMNTEAFF. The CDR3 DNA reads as TGTGCCAGCAGGGACAGGAGCATGAACACTGAAGCTTTCTTT.

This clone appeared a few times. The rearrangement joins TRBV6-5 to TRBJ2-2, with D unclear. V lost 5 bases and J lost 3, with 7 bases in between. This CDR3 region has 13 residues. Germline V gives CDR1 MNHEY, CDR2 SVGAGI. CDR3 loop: CASSLTDTGELFF. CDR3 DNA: TGTGCCAGCAGTCTAACGGACACCGGGGAGCTGTTTTTT.

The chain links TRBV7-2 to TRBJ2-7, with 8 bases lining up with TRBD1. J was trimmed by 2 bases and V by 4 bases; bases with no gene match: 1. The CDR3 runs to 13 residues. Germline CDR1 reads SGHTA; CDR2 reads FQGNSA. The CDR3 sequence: CASSSTGAYEQYF. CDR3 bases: TGTGCCAGCAGCTCGACAGGGGCCTACGAGCAGTACTTC.

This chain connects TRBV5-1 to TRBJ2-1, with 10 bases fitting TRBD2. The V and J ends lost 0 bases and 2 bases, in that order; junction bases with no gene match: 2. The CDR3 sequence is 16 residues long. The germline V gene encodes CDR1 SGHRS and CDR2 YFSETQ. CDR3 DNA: TGCGCCAGCAGCTTGGCCAGCGGGGGGGCCTACAATGAGCAGTTCTTC. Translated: CASSLASGGAYNEQFF.

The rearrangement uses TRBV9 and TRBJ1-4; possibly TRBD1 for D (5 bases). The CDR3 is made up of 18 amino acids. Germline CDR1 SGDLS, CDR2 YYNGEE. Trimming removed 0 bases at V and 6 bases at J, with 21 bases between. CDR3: CASSVDPNPAGRDEKLFF. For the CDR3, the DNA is TGTGCCAGCAGCGTAGACCCCAACCCGGCAGGGAGGGATGAAAAACTGTTTTTT.